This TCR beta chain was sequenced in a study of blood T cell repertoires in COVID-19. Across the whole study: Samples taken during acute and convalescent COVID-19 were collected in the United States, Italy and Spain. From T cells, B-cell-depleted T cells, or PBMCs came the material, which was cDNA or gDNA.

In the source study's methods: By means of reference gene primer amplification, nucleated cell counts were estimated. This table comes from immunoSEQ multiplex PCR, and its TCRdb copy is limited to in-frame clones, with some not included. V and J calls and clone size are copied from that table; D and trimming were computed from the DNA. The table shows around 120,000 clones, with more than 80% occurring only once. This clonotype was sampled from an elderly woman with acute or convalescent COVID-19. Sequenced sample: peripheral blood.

CDR3 coding DNA: TGTGCCAGCAGTCCAACGCCGGACAGGGTACGCGGTGAGCAGTTCTTC. Its translation: CASSPTPDRVRGEQFF. The chain combines TRBV2 with TRBJ2-1, with TRBD1 matching over 8 bases. The CDR3 length is 16 residues. After removal of 5 bases from V and 9 bases from J, the junction contained 15 bases not matched to a gene. Per germline, CDR1 SNHLY and CDR2 FYNNEI.